This section outlines one T cell receptor beta chain sequence together with its context. The data were obtained in a study of blood T cell repertoires in COVID-19. The CDR3 consists of 14 residues. Trimming stripped 10 bases from V and 7 bases from J, with 19 bases between. The germline CDR1 and CDR2 sequences are MDHEN and SYDVKM. Cohorts were determined from participant-reported clinical history. Here immunoSEQ multiplex PCR was the method, and the copy in TCRdb shows in-frame clones only, minus some. Of around 250,000 clones listed, 75% to 90% are singletons. The source of this sequence is a woman between 45 and 65 years old who had recovered from COVID-19. The chain links TRBV28 to TRBJ1-4; possible D gene TRBD1, 6 bases. Sequencing was carried out using PBMCs or T cells enriched from blood (not recorded which). Here the CDR3 reads CATKLLGHLEKLFF. CDR3 nucleotide sequence: TGTGCCACCAAACTTCTGGGACATCTTGAAAAACTGTTTTTT.